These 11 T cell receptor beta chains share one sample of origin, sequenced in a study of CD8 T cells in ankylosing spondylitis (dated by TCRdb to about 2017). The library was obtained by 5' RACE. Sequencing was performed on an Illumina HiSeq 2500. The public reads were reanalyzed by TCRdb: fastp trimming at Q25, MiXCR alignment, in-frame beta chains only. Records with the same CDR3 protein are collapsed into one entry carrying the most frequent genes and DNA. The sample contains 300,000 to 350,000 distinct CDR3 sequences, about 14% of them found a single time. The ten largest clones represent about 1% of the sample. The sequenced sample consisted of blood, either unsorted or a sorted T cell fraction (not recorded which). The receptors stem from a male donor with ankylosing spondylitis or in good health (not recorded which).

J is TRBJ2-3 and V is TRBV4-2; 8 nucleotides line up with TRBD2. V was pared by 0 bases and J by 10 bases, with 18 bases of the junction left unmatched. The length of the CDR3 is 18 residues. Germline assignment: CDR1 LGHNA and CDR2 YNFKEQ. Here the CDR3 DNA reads TGTGCCAGCAGCCAAGATCTAGAAGGGTGGAGCGGGAGTAGCGCGCAGTATTTT. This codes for CASSQDLEGWSGSSAQYF.

CDR3 region: CASSFSGPYNEQFF. Here the CDR3 DNA reads TGTGCCAGCAGCTTCAGCGGACCGTACAATGAGCAGTTCTTC. The chain joins TRBV3-1 to TRBJ2-1, with TRBD2 as a possible D gene (5 bases). CDR1 LGHDT and CDR2 YNNKEL come from the germline V gene (reference sequence). The ends were cut back, 5 bases at V and 4 bases at J, with 12 bases in the middle. The CDR3 runs 14 residues.

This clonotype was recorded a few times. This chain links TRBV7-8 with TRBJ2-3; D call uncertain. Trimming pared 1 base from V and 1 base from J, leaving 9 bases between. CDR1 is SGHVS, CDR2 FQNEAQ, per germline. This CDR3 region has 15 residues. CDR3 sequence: CASSLVGVGTDTQYF. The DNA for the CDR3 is TGTGCCAGCAGCTTAGTTGGGGTCGGCACAGATACGCAGTATTTT.

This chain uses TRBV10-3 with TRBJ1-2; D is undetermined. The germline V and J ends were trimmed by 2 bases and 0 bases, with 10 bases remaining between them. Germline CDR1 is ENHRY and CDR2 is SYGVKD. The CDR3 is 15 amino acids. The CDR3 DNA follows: TGTGCCATCAGTGAGGCAGGAGGGACTAACTATGGCTACACCTTC. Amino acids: CAISEAGGTNYGYTF.

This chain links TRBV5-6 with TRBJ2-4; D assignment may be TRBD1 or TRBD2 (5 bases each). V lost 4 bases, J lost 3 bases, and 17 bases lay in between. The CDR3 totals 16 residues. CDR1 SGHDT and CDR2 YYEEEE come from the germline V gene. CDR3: CASSPRDLEGKNIQYF. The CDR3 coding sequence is TGTGCCAGCAGCCCCAGGGACCTTGAAGGCAAAAACATTCAGTACTTC.

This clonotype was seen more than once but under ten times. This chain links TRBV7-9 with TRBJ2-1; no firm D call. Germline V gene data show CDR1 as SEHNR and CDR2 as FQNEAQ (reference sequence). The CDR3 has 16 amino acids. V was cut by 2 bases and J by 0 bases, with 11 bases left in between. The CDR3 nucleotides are TGTGCCAGCAGCTTAAGAGGCCCCGGCTCCTACAATGAGCAGTTCTTC. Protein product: CASSLRGPGSYNEQFF.

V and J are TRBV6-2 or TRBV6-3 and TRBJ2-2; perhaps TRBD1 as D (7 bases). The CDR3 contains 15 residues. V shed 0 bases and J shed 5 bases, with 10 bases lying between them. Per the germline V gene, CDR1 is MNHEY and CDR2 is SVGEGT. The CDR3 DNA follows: TGTGCCAGCAGTTACTCGACAGGGAGGACCGGGGAGCTGTTTTTT. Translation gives CASSYSTGRTGELFF.

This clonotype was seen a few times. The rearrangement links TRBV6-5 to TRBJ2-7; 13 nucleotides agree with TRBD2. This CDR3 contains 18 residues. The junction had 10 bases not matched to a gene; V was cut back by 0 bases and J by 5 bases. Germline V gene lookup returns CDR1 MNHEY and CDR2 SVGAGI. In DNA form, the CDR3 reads TGTGCCAGCAGTTACTCGACCCGACTAGCGGGAGGCGGGGACGAGCAGTACTTC. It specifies CASSYSTRLAGGGDEQYF.

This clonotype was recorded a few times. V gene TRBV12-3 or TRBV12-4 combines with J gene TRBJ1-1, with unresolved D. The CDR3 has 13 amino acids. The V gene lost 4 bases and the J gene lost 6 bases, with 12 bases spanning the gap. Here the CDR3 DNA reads TGTGCCAGCAGTTCCCGGCAGGTGGCTGAAGCTTTCTTT. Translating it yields CASSSRQVAEAFF.

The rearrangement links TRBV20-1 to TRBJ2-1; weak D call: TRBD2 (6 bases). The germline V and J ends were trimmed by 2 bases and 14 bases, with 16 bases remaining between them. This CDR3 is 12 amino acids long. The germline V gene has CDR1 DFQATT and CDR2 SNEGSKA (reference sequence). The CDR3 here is CSARNLLEREFF. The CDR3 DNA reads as TGCAGTGCTAGAAACCTCCTCGAGCGGGAGTTCTTC.

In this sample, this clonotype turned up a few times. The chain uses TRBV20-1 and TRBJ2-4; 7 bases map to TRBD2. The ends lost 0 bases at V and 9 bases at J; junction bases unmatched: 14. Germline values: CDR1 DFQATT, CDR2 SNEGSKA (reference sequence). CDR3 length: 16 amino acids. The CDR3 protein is CSARDFLASGTSIQYF. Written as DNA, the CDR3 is TGCAGTGCTAGAGATTTTCTTGCTAGCGGAACGAGCATTCAGTACTTC.